The TCR beta chain under discussion was sequenced for a study of OX40 agonist ivuxolimab in advanced cancers. On the study more broadly: The treatment was a fully human IgG2 OX40 agonist, ivuxolimab.

This clone has ten or more counts. The repertoire was sequenced with immunoSEQ multiplex PCR; TCRdb's copy has only in-frame clones and lacks some. The sample holds about 62,000 clones, around 83% seen once. Sequenced material: CD4+ or CD8+ T cells sorted from blood, taken in a trial of the OX40 agonist ivuxolimab. This sequence originates from an adult with an advanced solid tumor such as melanoma, head and neck, liver or kidney cancer.

In DNA form, the CDR3 reads TGTGCCAGTAGTATAAAGGGAACAGCTGGAAACACCATATATTTT. Residues: CASSIKGTAGNTIYF. The rearrangement joins TRBV19 to TRBJ1-3; D unresolved. The CDR3 consists of 15 residues. The V gene lost 2 bases and the J gene lost 2 bases, with 10 bases spanning the gap. Germline CDR1 and CDR2: LNHDA and SQIVND (reference sequence).